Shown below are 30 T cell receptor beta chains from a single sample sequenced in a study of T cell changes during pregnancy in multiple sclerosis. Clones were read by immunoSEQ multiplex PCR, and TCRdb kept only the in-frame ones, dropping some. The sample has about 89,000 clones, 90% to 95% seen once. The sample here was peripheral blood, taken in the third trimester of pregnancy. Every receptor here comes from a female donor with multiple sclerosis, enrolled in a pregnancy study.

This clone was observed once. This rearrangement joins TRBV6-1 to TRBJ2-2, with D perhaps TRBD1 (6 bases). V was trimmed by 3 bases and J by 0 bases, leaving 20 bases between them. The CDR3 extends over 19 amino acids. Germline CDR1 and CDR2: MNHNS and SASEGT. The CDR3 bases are TGTGCCAGCAGTGACCTCACTCCGACAGGTCTAACGAACACCGGGGAGCTGTTTTTT. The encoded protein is CASSDLTPTGLTNTGELFF.

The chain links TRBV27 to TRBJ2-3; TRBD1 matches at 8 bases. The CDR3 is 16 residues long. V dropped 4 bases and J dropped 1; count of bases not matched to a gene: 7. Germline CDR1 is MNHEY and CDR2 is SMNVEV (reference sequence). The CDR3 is CASSSHGTGRTDTQYF. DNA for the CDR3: TGTGCCAGCAGTTCCCACGGGACAGGTCGCACAGATACGCAGTATTTT.

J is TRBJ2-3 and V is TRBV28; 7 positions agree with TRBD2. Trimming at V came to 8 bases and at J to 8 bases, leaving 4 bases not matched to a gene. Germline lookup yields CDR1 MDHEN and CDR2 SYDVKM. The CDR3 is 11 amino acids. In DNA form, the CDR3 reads TGTGCCAGCGGCCGCGGGGGTACGCAGTATTTT. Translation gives CASGRGGTQYF.

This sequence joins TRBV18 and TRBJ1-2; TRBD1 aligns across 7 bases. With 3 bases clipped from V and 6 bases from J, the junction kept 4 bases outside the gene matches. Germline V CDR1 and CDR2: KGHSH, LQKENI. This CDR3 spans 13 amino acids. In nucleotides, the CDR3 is TGTGCCAGCTCACCTGGACAGGATGATGGCTACACCTTC. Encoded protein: CASSPGQDDGYTF. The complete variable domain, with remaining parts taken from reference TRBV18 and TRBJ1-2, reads NAGVMQNPRHLVRRRGQEARLRCSPMKGHSHVYWYRQLPEEGLKFMVYLQKENIIDESGMPKERFSAEFPKEGPSILRIQQVVRGDSAAYFCASSPGQDDGYTFGSGTRLTVV.

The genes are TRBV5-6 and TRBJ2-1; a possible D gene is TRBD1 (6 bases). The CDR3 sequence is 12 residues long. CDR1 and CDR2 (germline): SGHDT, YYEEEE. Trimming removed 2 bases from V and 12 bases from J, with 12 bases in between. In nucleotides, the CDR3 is TGTGCCAGCAGCTTAGCCGGGACATGGCAGTTCTTC. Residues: CASSLAGTWQFF.

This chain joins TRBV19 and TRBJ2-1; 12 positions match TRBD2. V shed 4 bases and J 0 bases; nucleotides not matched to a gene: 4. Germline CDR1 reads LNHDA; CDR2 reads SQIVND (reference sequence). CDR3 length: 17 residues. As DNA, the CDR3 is TGTGCCAGTAGTACCTCGACTAGCGGGAGCTCCTACAATGAGCAGTTCTTC. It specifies CASSTSTSGSSYNEQFF.

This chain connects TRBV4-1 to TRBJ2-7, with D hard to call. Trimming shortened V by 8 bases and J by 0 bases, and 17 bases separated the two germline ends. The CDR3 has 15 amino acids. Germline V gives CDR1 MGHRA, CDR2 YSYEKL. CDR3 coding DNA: TGCGCCAGCTCGCCATCCCCAGGAAGCTCCTACGAGCAGTACTTC. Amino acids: CASSPSPGSSYEQYF.

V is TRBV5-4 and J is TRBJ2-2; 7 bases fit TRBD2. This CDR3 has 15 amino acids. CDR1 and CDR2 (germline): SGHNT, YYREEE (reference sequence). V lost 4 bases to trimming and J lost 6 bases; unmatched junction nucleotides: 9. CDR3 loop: CASSPPGLKAGELFF. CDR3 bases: TGTGCCAGCAGCCCGCCGGGACTAAAGGCCGGGGAGCTGTTTTTT.

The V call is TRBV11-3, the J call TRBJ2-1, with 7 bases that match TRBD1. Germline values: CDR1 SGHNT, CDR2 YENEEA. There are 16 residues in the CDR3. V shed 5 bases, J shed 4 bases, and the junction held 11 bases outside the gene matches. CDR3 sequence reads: CASSREGGQEYNEQFF. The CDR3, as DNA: TGTGCCAGCAGCCGAGAGGGCGGACAGGAGTACAATGAGCAGTTCTTC.

CDR3 loop: CASSVTSGRFDEQFF. The CDR3 DNA follows: TGTGCCAGCAGCGTCACTAGCGGGAGATTCGATGAGCAGTTCTTC. The J gene is TRBJ2-1, the V gene TRBV6-1, with 11 bases fitting TRBD2. This CDR3 is built from 15 residues. Trimming at V came to 6 bases and at J to 8 bases, leaving 9 bases not matched to a gene. Germline loops: CDR1 MNHNS, CDR2 SASEGT.

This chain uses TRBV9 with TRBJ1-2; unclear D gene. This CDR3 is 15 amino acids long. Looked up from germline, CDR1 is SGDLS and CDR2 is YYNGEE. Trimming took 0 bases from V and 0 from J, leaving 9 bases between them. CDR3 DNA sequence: TGTGCCAGCAGCGTAGTTCCCATTGCTAACTATGGCTACACCTTC. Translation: CASSVVPIANYGYTF.

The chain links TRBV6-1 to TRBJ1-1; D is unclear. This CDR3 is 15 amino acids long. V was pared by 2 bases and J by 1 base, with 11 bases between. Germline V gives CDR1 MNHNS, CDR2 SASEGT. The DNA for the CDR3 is TGTGCCAGCAGTGAAAGTTGGTCAGGGAACACTGAAGCTTTCTTT. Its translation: CASSESWSGNTEAFF.

The CDR3 DNA reads TGCAGCGTCACCAGGGGACACGGGACTGAAGCTTTCTTT. Its protein is CSVTRGHGTEAFF. The rearrangement joins TRBV29-1 to TRBJ1-1, with D possibly TRBD1 on 6 matching bases. V dropped 6 bases and J dropped 5 bases, with 16 bases sitting between them. Germline CDR1 SQVTM, CDR2 ANQGSEA. This CDR3 is built from 13 residues. The full variable domain, in which reference TRBV29-1 and TRBJ1-1 provide the parts outside the CDR3, is SAVISQKPSRDICQRGTSLTIQCQVDSQVTMMFWYRQQPGQSLTLIATANQGSEATYESGFVIDKFPISRPNLTFSTLTVSNMSPEDSSIYLCSVTRGHGTEAFFGQGTRLTVV.

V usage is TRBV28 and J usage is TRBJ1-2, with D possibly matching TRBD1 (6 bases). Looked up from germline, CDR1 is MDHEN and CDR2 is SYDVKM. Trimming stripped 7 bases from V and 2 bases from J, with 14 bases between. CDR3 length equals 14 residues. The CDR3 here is CASTPPDRNYGYTF. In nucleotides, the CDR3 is TGTGCCAGCACCCCGCCCGACAGGAACTATGGCTACACCTTC.

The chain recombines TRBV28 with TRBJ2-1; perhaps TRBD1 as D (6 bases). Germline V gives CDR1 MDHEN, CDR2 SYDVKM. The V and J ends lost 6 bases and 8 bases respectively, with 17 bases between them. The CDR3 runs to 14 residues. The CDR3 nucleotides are TGTGCCAGCAGCAGACGGCAGGGGTACGATGAGCAGTTCTTC. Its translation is CASSRRQGYDEQFF.

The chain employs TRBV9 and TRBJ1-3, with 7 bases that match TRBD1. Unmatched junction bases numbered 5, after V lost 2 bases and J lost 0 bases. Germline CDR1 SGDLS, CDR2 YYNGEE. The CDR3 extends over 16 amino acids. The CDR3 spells CASSVTTGVSGNTIYF. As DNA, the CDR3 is TGTGCCAGCAGCGTCACAACAGGGGTCTCTGGAAACACCATATATTTT.

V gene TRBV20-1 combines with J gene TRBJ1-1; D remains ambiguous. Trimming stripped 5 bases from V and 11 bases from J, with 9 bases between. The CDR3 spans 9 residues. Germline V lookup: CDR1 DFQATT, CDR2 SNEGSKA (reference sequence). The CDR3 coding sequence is TGCAGTGCTGCCCTGGGCGCTTTCTTT. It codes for CSAALGAFF.

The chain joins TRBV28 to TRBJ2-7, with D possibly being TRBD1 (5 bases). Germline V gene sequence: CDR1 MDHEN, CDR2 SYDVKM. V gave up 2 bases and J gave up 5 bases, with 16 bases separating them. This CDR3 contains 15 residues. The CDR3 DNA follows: TGTGCCAGCAGTTTAAGTACTACAGGTACTAACGAGCAGTACTTC. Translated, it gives CASSLSTTGTNEQYF.

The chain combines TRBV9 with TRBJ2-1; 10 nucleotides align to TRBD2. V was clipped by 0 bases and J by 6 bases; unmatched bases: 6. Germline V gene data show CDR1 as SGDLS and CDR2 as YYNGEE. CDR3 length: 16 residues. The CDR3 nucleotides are TGTGCCAGCAGCGTAGAAGCGGGAGGGAGGGGCAATGAGCAGTTCTTC. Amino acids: CASSVEAGGRGNEQFF. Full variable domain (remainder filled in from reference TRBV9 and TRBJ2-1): DSGVTQTPKHLITATGQRVTLRCSPRSGDLSVYWYQQSLDQGLQFLIQYYNGEERAKGNILERFSAQQFPDLHSELNLSSLELGDSALYFCASSVEAGGRGNEQFFGPGTRLTVL.

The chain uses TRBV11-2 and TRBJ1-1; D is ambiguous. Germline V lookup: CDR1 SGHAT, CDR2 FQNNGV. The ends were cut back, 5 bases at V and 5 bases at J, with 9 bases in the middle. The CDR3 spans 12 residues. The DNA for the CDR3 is TGTGCCAGCAGCCCCCGAGGGACTGAAGCTTTCTTT. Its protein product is CASSPRGTEAFF.

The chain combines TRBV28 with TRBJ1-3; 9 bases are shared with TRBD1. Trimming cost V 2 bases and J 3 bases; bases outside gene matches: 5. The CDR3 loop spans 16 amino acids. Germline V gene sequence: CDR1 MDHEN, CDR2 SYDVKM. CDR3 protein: CASSLQQGANGNTIYF. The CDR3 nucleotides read TGTGCCAGCAGTTTACAACAGGGGGCTAATGGAAACACCATATATTTT.

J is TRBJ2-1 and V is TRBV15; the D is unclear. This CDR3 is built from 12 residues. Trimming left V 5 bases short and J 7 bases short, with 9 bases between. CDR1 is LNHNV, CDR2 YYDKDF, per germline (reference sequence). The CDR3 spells CATSFLGNEQFF. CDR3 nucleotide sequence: TGTGCCACCAGCTTCCTAGGTAATGAGCAGTTCTTC. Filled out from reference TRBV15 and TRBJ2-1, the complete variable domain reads DAMVIQNPRYQVTQFGKPVTLSCSQTLNHNVMYWYQQKSSQAPKLLFHYYDKDFNNEADTPDNFQSRRPNTSFCFLDIRSPGLGDTAMYLCATSFLGNEQFFGPGTRLTVL.

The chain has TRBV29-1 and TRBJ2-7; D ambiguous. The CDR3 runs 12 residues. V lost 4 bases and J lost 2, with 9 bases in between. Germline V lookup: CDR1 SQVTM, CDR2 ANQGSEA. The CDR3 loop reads CSVAGQAYEQYF. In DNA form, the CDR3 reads TGCAGCGTTGCTGGGCAAGCCTACGAGCAGTACTTC.

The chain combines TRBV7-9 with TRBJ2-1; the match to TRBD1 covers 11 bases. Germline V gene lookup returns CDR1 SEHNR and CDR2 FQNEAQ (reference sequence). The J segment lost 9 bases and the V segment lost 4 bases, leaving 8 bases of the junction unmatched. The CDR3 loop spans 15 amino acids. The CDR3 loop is CASSSRGQGDGEQFF. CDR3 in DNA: TGTGCCAGCAGCTCTAGGGGACAGGGGGACGGTGAGCAGTTCTTC.

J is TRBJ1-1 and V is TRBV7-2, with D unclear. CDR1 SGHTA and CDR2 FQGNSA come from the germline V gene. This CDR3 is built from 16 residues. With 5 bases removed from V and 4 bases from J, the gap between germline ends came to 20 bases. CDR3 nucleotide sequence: TGTGCCAGCAGCCTTGCCCCGGCGGGAGGTGGCACTGAAGCTTTCTTT. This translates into CASSLAPAGGGTEAFF.

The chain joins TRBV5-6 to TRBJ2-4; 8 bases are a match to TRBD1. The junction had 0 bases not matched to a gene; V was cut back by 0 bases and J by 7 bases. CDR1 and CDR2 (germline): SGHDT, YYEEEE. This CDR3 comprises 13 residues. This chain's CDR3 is CASSLGTGNIQYF. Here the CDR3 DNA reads TGTGCCAGCAGCTTGGGGACAGGGAACATTCAGTACTTC.

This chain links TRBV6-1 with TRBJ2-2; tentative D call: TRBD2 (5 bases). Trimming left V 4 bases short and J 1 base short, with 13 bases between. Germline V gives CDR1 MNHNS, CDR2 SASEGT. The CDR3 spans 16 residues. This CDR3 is CASSAVARLNTGELFF. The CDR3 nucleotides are TGTGCCAGCAGTGCAGTAGCGAGATTGAACACCGGGGAGCTGTTTTTT.

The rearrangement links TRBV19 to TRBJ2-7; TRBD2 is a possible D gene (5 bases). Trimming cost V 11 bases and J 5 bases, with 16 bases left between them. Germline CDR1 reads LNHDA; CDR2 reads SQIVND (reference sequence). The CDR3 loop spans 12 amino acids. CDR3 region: CAYMPGIHEQYF. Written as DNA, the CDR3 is TGTGCCTACATGCCCGGGATCCACGAGCAGTACTTC.

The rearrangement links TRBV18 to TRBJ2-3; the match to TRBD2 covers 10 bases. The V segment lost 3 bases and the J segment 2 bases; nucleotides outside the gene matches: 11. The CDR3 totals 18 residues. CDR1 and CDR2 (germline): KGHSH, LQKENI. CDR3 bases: TGTGCCAGCTCACCCCTACCCCCTAGCGGGAGACCCACAGATACGCAGTATTTT. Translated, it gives CASSPLPPSGRPTDTQYF.

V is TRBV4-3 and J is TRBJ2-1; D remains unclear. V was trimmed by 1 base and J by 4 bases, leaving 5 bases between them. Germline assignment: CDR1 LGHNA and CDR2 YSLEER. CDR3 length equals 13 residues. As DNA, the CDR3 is TGCGCCAGCAGCCAAGGACAATACAATGAGCAGTTCTTC. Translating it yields CASSQGQYNEQFF.